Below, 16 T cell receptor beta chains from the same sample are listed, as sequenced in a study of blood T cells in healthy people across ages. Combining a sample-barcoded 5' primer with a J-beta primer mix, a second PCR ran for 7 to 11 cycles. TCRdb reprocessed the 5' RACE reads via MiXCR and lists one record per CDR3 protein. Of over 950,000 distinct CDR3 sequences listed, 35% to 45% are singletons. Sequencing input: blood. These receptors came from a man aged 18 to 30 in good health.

In nucleotides, the CDR3 is TGCGCCAGCAGCTTGGACCGACTCGGGGAGCTGTTTTTT. Its protein is CASSLDRLGELFF. This chain joins TRBV5-1 and TRBJ2-2, with D unclear. The germline V and J ends were trimmed by 0 bases and 7 bases, with 7 bases remaining between them. CDR3 size: 13 residues. Germline CDR1 SGHRS, CDR2 YFSETQ.

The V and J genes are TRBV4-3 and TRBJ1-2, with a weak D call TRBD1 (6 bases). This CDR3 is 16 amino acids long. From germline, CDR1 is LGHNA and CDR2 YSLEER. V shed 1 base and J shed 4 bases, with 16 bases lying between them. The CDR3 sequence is CASSQVAGGRGYGYTF. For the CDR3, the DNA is TGCGCCAGCAGCCAAGTTGCGGGGGGCAGGGGCTATGGCTACACCTTC.

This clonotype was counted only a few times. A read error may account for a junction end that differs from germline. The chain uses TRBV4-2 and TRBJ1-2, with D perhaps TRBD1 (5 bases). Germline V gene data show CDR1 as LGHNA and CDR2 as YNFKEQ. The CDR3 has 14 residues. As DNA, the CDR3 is TGTGCCAGCAGCCAAGACCCGCGGGACTATGGCTGCACCTTC. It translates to CASSQDPRDYGCTF.

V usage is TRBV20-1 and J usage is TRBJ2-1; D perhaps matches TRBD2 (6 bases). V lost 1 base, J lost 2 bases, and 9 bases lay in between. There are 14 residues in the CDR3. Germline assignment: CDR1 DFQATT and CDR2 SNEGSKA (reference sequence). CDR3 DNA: TGCAGTGCTAGAGGCGGGAATACCTACAATGAGCAGTTCTTC. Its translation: CSARGGNTYNEQFF.

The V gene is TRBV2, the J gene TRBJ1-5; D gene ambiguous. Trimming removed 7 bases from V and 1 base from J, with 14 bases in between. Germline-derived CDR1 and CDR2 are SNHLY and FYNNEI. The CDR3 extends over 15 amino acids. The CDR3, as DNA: TGTGCCAGCACCGGAGATCGAAGGAGCAATCAGCCCCAGCATTTT. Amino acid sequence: CASTGDRRSNQPQHF.

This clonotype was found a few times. The DNA of the CDR3 is TGCAGTGCTGTCACGGGACAGGGTCAAGAGACCCAGTACTTC. Protein: CSAVTGQGQETQYF. The V and J genes are TRBV20-1 and TRBJ2-5, with 9 bases fitting TRBD1. Trimming at V came to 5 bases and at J to 2 bases, leaving 6 bases not matched to a gene. The CDR3 loop spans 14 amino acids. The germline V gene encodes CDR1 DFQATT and CDR2 SNEGSKA (reference sequence).

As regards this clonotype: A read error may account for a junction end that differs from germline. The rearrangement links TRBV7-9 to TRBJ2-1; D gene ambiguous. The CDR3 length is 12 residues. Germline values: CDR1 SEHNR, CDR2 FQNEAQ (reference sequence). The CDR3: CASSLRPNERFF. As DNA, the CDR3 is TGTGCCAGCAGCTTAAGGCCCAATGAGCGGTTCTTC.

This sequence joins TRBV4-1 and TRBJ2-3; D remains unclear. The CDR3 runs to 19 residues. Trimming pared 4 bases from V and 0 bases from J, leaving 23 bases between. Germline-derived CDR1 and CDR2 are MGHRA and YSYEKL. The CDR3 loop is CASSRKLLGSGTSTDTQYF. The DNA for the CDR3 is TGCGCCAGCAGCCGCAAACTCCTGGGTAGTGGTACTAGCACAGATACGCAGTATTTT.

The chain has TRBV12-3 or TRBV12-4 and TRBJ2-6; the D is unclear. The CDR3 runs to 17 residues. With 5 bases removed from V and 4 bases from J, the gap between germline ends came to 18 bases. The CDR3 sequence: CASSPPLPPAGANVLTF. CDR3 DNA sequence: TGTGCCAGCAGTCCTCCCTTACCCCCGGCCGGGGCCAACGTCCTGACTTTC.

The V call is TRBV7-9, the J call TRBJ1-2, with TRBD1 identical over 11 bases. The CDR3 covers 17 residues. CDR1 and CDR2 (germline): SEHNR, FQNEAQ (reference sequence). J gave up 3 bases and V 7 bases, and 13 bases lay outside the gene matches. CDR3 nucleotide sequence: TGTGCCAGCAACTATGGACAGGGGGCCTACACGTACTATGGCTACACCTTC. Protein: CASNYGQGAYTYYGYTF. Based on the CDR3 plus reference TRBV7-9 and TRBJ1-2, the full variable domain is DTGVSQNPRHKITKRGQNVTFRCDPISEHNRLYWYRQTLGQGPEFLTYFQNEAQLEKSRLLSDRFSAERPKGSFSTLEIQRTEQGDSAMYLCASNYGQGAYTYYGYTFGSGTRLTVV.

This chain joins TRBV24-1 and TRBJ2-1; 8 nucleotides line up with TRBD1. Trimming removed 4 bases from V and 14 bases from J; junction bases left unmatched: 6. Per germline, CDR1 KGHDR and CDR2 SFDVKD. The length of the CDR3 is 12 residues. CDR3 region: CATSDRTGYEFF. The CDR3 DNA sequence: TGTGCCACCAGTGACAGGACAGGGTACGAGTTCTTC.

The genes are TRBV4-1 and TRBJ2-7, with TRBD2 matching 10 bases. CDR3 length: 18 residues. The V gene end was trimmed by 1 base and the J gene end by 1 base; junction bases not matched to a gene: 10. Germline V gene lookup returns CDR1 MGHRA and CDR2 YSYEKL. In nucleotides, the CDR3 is TGCGCCAGCAGCCAAGTTCTCCCAGCTAGCGGGGGTTCCTACGAGCAGTACTTC. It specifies CASSQVLPASGGSYEQYF.

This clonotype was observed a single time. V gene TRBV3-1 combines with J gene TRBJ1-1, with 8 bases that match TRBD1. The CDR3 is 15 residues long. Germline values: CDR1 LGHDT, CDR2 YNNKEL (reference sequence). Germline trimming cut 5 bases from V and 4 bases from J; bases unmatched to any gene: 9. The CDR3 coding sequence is TGTGCCAGCAGCACGGAGACAGGGGCTGTCACTGAAGCTTTCTTT. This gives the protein CASSTETGAVTEAFF.

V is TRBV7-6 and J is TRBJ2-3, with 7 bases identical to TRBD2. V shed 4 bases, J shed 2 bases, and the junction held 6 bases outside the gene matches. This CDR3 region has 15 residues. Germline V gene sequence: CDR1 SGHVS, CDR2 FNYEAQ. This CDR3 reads CASSSKRDYTDTQYF. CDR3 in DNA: TGTGCCAGCAGCTCAAAGCGGGATTACACAGATACGCAGTATTTT.

CDR3 amino acids: CASSLLGAANEKLFF. CDR3 DNA: TGTGCCAGCAGTTTACTGGGGGCCGCTAATGAAAAACTGTTTTTT. The chain couples TRBV27 to TRBJ1-4; D may be TRBD1 (6 bases). The CDR3 has 15 amino acids. Trimming took 2 bases from V and 3 from J, leaving 10 bases between them. Germline CDR1 is MNHEY and CDR2 is SMNVEV (reference sequence).

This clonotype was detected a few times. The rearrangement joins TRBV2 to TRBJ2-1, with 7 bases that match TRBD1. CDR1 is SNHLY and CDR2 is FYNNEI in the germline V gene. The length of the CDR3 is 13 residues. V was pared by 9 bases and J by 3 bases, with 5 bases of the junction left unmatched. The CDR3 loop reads CARGQAYYNEQFF. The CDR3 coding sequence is TGTGCCAGAGGACAGGCCTACTACAATGAGCAGTTCTTC. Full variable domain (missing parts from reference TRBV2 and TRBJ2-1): EPEVTQTPSHQVTQMGQEVILRCVPISNHLYFYWYRQILGQKVEFLVSFYNNEISEKSEIFDDQFSVERPDGSNFTLKIRSTKLEDSAMYFCARGQAYYNEQFFGPGTRLTVL.